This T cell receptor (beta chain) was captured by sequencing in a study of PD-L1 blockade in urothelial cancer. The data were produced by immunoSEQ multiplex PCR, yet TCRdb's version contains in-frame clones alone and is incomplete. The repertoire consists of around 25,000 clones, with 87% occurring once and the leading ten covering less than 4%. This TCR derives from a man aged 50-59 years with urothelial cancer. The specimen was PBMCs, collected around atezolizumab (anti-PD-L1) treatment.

CDR3 sequence reads: CASSPPTDTQYF. CDR3 sequence (DNA): TGTGCCAGCAGTCCCCCGACAGATACGCAGTATTTT. The chain joins TRBV28 to TRBJ2-3; D ambiguous. The CDR3 length is 12 residues. V was shortened by 5 bases and J by 3 bases, with 6 bases between the two germline ends. Germline-derived CDR1 and CDR2 are MDHEN and SYDVKM.